The 23 T cell receptor beta chains listed next were all sequenced from one sample in a study of identical twins. TCRdb recomputed calls from the 5' RACE reads with MiXCR, one row per CDR3 protein. The table shows 400,000 to 550,000 distinct CDR3 sequences, with 20% to 25% occurring only once. The same sample was also used in a study of T cells expressing NK-cell markers.

The sample taken for sequencing was CD4+ T cells sorted from blood. These receptor sequences come from a woman aged 18-29 years in good health.

This sequence joins TRBV12-3 or TRBV12-4 and TRBJ2-1; 11 bases match TRBD2. V was clipped by 6 bases and J by 6 bases; unmatched bases: 7. The CDR3 has 15 residues. Written as DNA, the CDR3 is TGTGCCAGCAGCCTGGGACTAGCGGCCCTCAATGAGCAGTTCTTC. This translates into CASSLGLAALNEQFF.

The J gene is TRBJ2-1, the V gene TRBV12-3 or TRBV12-4, with D uncertain. V was trimmed by 5 bases and J by 7 bases, leaving 18 bases between them. The CDR3 totals 15 residues. CDR3: CASSALQFLRNEQFF. DNA of the CDR3: TGTGCCAGCAGTGCTCTACAGTTCCTCAGGAATGAGCAGTTCTTC.

This clonotype was counted only a few times. The rearrangement uses TRBV29-1 and TRBJ2-7; TRBD1 might be the D (6 bases). Trimming took 7 bases from V and 4 from J, leaving 11 bases between them. CDR1 and CDR2 (germline): SQVTM, ANQGSEA. This CDR3 is 11 amino acids long. DNA for the CDR3: TGCAGCGGACTTACAGGGTACGAGCAGTACTTC. It yields the protein CSGLTGYEQYF.

The chain has TRBV19 and TRBJ2-3; TRBD1 might be the D (6 bases). The CDR3 is 17 amino acids. The germline V gene has CDR1 LNHDA and CDR2 SQIVND (reference sequence). Trimming took off 4 bases at V and 2 bases at J, with 19 bases between the two ends. Here the CDR3 DNA reads TGTGCCAGTAGTAGCCAAACAGGGCTGCGTGTCACAGATACGCAGTATTTT. Its translation is CASSSQTGLRVTDTQYF.

This chain uses TRBV18 with TRBJ1-2; TRBD1 matches at 10 bases. Germline CDR1 is KGHSH and CDR2 is LQKENI. The length of the CDR3 is 14 residues. Trimming took 2 bases from V and 4 from J; bases not matched to a gene: 1. This chain's CDR3 is CASSPGTGAYGYTF. The CDR3 bases are TGTGCCAGCTCACCAGGGACAGGGGCCTATGGCTACACCTTC. Full variable domain (remainder filled in from reference TRBV18 and TRBJ1-2): NAGVMQNPRHLVRRRGQEARLRCSPMKGHSHVYWYRQLPEEGLKFMVYLQKENIIDESGMPKERFSAEFPKEGPSILRIQQVVRGDSAAYFCASSPGTGAYGYTFGSGTRLTVV.

This clonotype was found a few times. The CDR3 nucleotides are TGCGCCAGCAGCCTCATCTTACAGGGGTCAAACGAAAAACTGTTTTTT. This gives the protein CASSLILQGSNEKLFF. J is TRBJ1-4 and V is TRBV5-1; TRBD1 matches 7 bases. V was pared by 4 bases and J by 8 bases, with 14 bases of the junction left unmatched. From germline, CDR1 is SGHRS and CDR2 YFSETQ. The CDR3 consists of 16 residues.

There are a few counts of this clonotype. The CDR3 sequence: CAISESREKLFF. The CDR3, as DNA: TGTGCCATCAGTGAGTCGAGGGAAAAACTGTTTTTT. The chain joins TRBV10-3 to TRBJ1-4; D is undetermined. CDR1 is ENHRY and CDR2 is SYGVKD in the germline V gene. V lost 0 bases, J lost 8 bases, and 4 bases lay in between. This CDR3 is 12 amino acids long.

This clonotype was picked up a small number of times. The chain is built from TRBV24-1 and TRBJ2-3; D uncertain. The CDR3 consists of 15 residues. Germline lookup yields CDR1 KGHDR and CDR2 SFDVKD. Trimming took off 1 base at V and 1 base at J, with 8 bases between the two ends. The CDR3 reads CATSDFGQGTDTQYF. The CDR3 DNA is TGTGCCACCAGTGATTTTGGGCAGGGCACAGATACGCAGTATTTT.

The chain combines TRBV5-1 with TRBJ2-4; 7 nucleotides align to TRBD2. Trimming cost V 1 base and J 7 bases; bases outside gene matches: 11. Germline CDR1 reads SGHRS; CDR2 reads YFSETQ. The CDR3 runs 16 residues. The CDR3 is CASSLHRTSGRNIQYF. The CDR3 region has the DNA TGCGCCAGCAGCTTGCATCGGACTAGTGGTAGGAACATTCAGTACTTC. The full variable domain, its missing parts supplied by reference TRBV5-1 and TRBJ2-4, is KAGVTQTPRYLIKTRGQQVTLSCSPISGHRSVSWYQQTPGQGLQFLFEYFSETQRNKGNFPGRFSGRQFSNSRSEMNVSTLELGDSALYLCASSLHRTSGRNIQYFGAGTRLSVL.

This clonotype has at least ten counts. The chain combines TRBV29-1 with TRBJ1-2; 10 bases fit TRBD1. Losses at the gene ends were 7 bases for V and 8 bases for J; bases not matched to a gene: 10. Germline values: CDR1 SQVTM, CDR2 ANQGSEA. This CDR3 is built from 13 residues. CDR3 coding DNA: TGCAGCGCCGGCGACAGGGGGCTCGTGGGCTACACCTTC. Its protein is CSAGDRGLVGYTF.

This clonotype occurred a few times. The chain couples TRBV10-3 to TRBJ1-5, with 8 nucleotides matching TRBD1. The CDR3 has 15 amino acids. Germline lookup yields CDR1 ENHRY and CDR2 SYGVKD. The V segment lost 6 bases and the J segment 8 bases; nucleotides outside the gene matches: 12. The CDR3 DNA reads TGTGCCATCAGAATGACAGGGGCCCTCTACGAGCCCCAGCATTTT. It translates to CAIRMTGALYEPQHF.

This clonotype occurred a few times. The V call is TRBV7-2, the J call TRBJ2-7; TRBD1 aligns across 7 bases. Germline V gives CDR1 SGHTA, CDR2 FQGNSA. The CDR3 contains 12 residues. Losses at the gene ends were 5 bases for V and 7 bases for J; bases not matched to a gene: 5. Here the CDR3 DNA reads TGTGCCAGCAGCCGACAGGGATGGGAGCAGTACTTC. This sequence encodes CASSRQGWEQYF. The complete variable domain, with remaining parts taken from reference TRBV7-2 and TRBJ2-7, reads GAGVSQSPSNKVTEKGKDVELRCDPISGHTALYWYRQSLGQGLEFLIYFQGNSAPDKSGLPSDRFSAERTGGSVSTLTIQRTQQEDSAVYLCASSRQGWEQYFGPGTRLTVT.

A few counts support this clonotype. The J gene is TRBJ2-3, the V gene TRBV6-2 or TRBV6-3; D is ambiguous. Germline CDR1 is MNHEY and CDR2 is SVGEGT. Trimming removed 2 bases from V and 3 bases from J, with 15 bases in between. The CDR3 is 16 amino acids. The CDR3 loop is CASSYPLAPYTDTQYF. DNA of the CDR3: TGTGCCAGCAGTTACCCGTTGGCCCCTTATACAGATACGCAGTATTTT.

This rearrangement joins TRBV9 to TRBJ2-3; 7 nucleotides line up with TRBD1. The CDR3 runs to 16 residues. V lost 4 bases and J lost 2; bases outside the gene matches: 10. Germline V gene data show CDR1 as SGDLS and CDR2 as YYNGEE. CDR3: CASSPRRQGNTDTQYF. CDR3 nucleotides: TGTGCCAGCAGCCCCCGTAGACAGGGTAACACAGATACGCAGTATTTT.

This clonotype was recorded a few times. The genes are TRBV7-2 and TRBJ2-5; no definite D call. Germline CDR1 reads SGHTA; CDR2 reads FQGNSA. The CDR3 loop spans 15 amino acids. V lost 1 base to trimming and J lost 5 bases, with 14 bases between them. The CDR3 DNA is TGTGCCAGCAGCTTAGATACGGCTAGTCGGGAGACCCAGTACTTC. It yields the protein CASSLDTASRETQYF.

The genes are TRBV12-3 or TRBV12-4 and TRBJ1-5, with 7 bases lining up with TRBD1. V lost 6 bases to trimming and J lost 4 bases; unmatched junction nucleotides: 12. This CDR3 contains 16 residues. The CDR3 sequence is CASSSRGRRANQPQHF. The CDR3 nucleotides are TGTGCCAGCAGCAGCAGGGGGAGGAGGGCAAATCAGCCCCAGCATTTT.

This clonotype was counted a few times. The chain has TRBV20-1 and TRBJ1-4; 8 nucleotides align to TRBD1. Per the germline V gene, CDR1 is DFQATT and CDR2 is SNEGSKA (reference sequence). The CDR3 is made up of 15 amino acids. Germline trimming cut 1 base from V and 4 bases from J; bases unmatched to any gene: 5. This CDR3 is CSARAGTGRNEKLFF. Here the CDR3 DNA reads TGCAGTGCTAGAGCCGGGACAGGCCGTAATGAAAAACTGTTTTTT.

The chain is built from TRBV4-3 and TRBJ2-3; a weak D match, TRBD1 (5 bases). CDR1 and CDR2 from the germline V gene are LGHNA and YSLEER. The CDR3 consists of 17 residues. V was cut by 2 bases and J by 5 bases, with 20 bases left in between. This chain's CDR3 is CASSQKMGGAAEDTQYF. CDR3 DNA sequence: TGCGCCAGCAGCCAAAAGATGGGTGGGGCCGCGGAAGATACGCAGTATTTT.

CDR3: CASSYSGGGSTEAFF. CDR3 nucleotides: TGTGCCAGCAGTTACTCGGGCGGTGGGAGCACTGAAGCTTTCTTT. The chain employs TRBV6-5 and TRBJ1-1, with unresolved D. The CDR3 covers 15 residues. Trimming took off 0 bases at V and 4 bases at J, with 12 bases between the two ends. From germline, CDR1 is MNHEY and CDR2 SVGAGI.

This clonotype was seen many times. The V call is TRBV7-2, the J call TRBJ2-5; D is possibly TRBD1 (5 bases). The CDR3 contains 14 residues. Germline assignment: CDR1 SGHTA and CDR2 FQGNSA. The V end lost 2 bases, the J end lost 1 base, and 8 bases lay between the germline ends. The CDR3 protein is CASSLRTGQETQYF. CDR3 nucleotide sequence: TGTGCCAGCAGCTTACGCACAGGCCAAGAGACCCAGTACTTC.

This clonotype turned up a few times. The chain couples TRBV28 to TRBJ2-3; the D is unclear. The CDR3 spans 16 residues. V was shortened by 5 bases and J by 0 bases, with 15 bases between the two germline ends. Germline V gene data show CDR1 as MDHEN and CDR2 as SYDVKM. DNA for the CDR3: TGTGCCAGCAGTGGCCCCTCGAAGCCTAGCACAGATACGCAGTATTTT. Protein product: CASSGPSKPSTDTQYF.

The chain combines TRBV9 with TRBJ2-1, with 7 bases matching TRBD2. The germline V gene encodes CDR1 SGDLS and CDR2 YYNGEE. After removal of 3 bases from V and 4 bases from J, the junction contained 10 bases not matched to a gene. CDR3 length equals 16 residues. DNA for the CDR3: TGTGCCAGCAGCGGACCTCGACTAGCAGATTACAATGAGCAGTTCTTC. Translated: CASSGPRLADYNEQFF.

This clonotype was observed at least ten times. This chain connects TRBV12-3 or TRBV12-4 to TRBJ1-2, with TRBD1 matching 7 bases. This CDR3 comprises 15 residues. V shed 8 bases, J shed 7 bases, and the junction held 16 bases outside the gene matches. CDR3 residues: CASRSQTGRLGGYTF. DNA of the CDR3: TGTGCCAGCCGCTCACAGACAGGGAGGTTGGGTGGCTACACCTTC.